This T cell receptor beta chain is from a study of T cell responses to AZD1222 COVID-19 vaccine (dated by TCRdb to 2020 to 2023). In the study overall: AZD1222 recipients with second doses at about 4 weeks or about 12 weeks were pooled, because spike-specific TCR depth and breadth did not differ between schedules. TCR sequencing covered more than 230 trial participants: 200 to 220 given two doses of AZD1222 and 26 given two doses of MenACWY control vaccine. Trial participants were enrolled by age into 18-55, 56-69 and 70-plus year subgroups, with around 150, 28 and 57 TCR-sequenced participants respectively. Paper-wide results and their limitations: Spike-specific TCR breadth and depth rose significantly after two AZD1222 doses compared with day 0 and with MenACWY recipients. The 56-69-year group was small, and its depth increase did not reach significance, likely because of low power. Epitopes outside the regions mutated in the B.1.351 and B.1.1.7 variants were reportedly recognized by nearly half of the unique spike-specific TCRs. Because no samples from the day 14 peak response were available, repertoires could be characterized only after the peak T cell response. Participants were mostly white British, with more females than males. The authors suggested clonal diversity may have been underestimated. Conclusions about previously exposed vaccinees are limited, since just five to seven AZD1222 recipients were seropositive for SARS-CoV-2 at baseline. The vaccine-associated CD4 TCRs covered the entire spike protein, and the dominant responses fell in regions 160-218 and 743-854.

At the junction V is shortened by 0 bases and J by 10 bases, with 13 bases in between. CDR1 KGHSH and CDR2 LQKENI are derived from the germline V gene. The CDR3 goes from the cysteine to the phenylalanine over 15 residues. The DNA shown is the 45-base CDR3, in frame from base 1. The CDR3 regions of human TCRbeta chains were subjected to immunosequencing. On the authors' methods: TCRs in the repertoires were compared against a reference library of SARS-CoV-2-specific TCRs that had been generated with the MIRA antigen-specificity platform. Breadth was defined as the fraction of unique TCRs that were SARS-CoV-2-associated, and depth was defined as the fraction of total T cells that were SARS-CoV-2-associated. Using the MIRA data, every spike-specific TCR was mapped to the spike region that the TCR reacted to and assigned to either a CD4 or a CD8 class. Log10-transformed breadth and depth values were compared by one-way ANOVA with Sidak's multiple comparisons tests. The clones in this table, taken by TCRdb from immuneACCESS, are in-frame only. Not every clone is retained; where verified, under half of the shortfall comes from an unresolved V gene, and the cause of the rest is unknown. That table supplies the V and J calls and clone size; D and trimming were determined from the DNA. Across this sample there are about 150,000 clones, with 90% to 95% seen only once. The top ten hold about 1.9% of the sample.

Remarks on this clone: There is no known antigen for this receptor. Base qualities are not recorded, but no much larger clone differs from it by a single base.

This sample's time point label indicates: baseline before first vaccination. Vaccinee samples came from UK trials COV001 and COV002, including a single-blind randomized controlled phase 2/3 trial of AZD1222 (ChAdOx1 nCoV-19) in healthy adults. For TCRbeta chain sequencing, PBMC samples were collected from trial participants at day 0 and at day 28 after the second dose. The receptor chain draws on TRBV18 and TRBJ1-6, with no confidently assigned D gene. The material sequenced was peripheral blood, taken on day 0 of AZD1222 vaccination. The clonotype comes from an adult in good health. The sequence in DNA is TGTGCCAGCTCACCACCATCCGGGGTCGTATCACCCCTCCACTTT. It translates to CASSPPSGVVSPLHF. Where the CDR3 stops, the reference TRBV18 and TRBJ1-6 genes take over; the full variable domain is NAGVMQNPRHLVRRRGQEARLRCSPMKGHSHVYWYRQLPEEGLKFMVYLQKENIIDESGMPKERFSAEFPKEGPSILRIQQVVRGDSAAYFCASSPPSGVVSPLHFGNGTRLTVT.